This T cell receptor beta chain was sequenced in a study of long-term antiretroviral therapy in people with HIV. Study-wide results and caveats: Relative to transplant donor controls, diversity remained lower despite increasing after ART. Against controls, HIV repertoires showed narrower ranges of CDR3 length.

The run of the v3.0 immunoSEQ assay was at survey level. Method: immunoSEQ multiplex PCR; TCRdb's copy keeps in-frame clones and lacks some. The sample holds approximately 20,000 clones, approximately 84% seen once. PBMC samples from each donor numbered at least one pre-ART and at least two post-ART. Specimens held roughly 0.9-10 million cryopreserved PBMC prior to DNA extraction. This clone showed up just once. The antigen remains undetermined. The TCR comes from a man between 18 and 35 years old with HIV. The sequencing here drew on unsorted PBMCs, taken 0.9 years after starting antiretroviral therapy.

CDR3 protein: CASSYEDLRVTGELFF. The CDR3 DNA sequence: TGTGCCAGCAGTTACGAGGACTTAAGAGTCACCGGGGAGCTGTTTTTT. This chain uses TRBV6-7 with TRBJ2-2; D is possibly TRBD2 (5 bases). TRBV6-7 is annotated as an ORF whose role is uncertain. Trimming left V 2 bases short and J 4 bases short, with 14 bases between. The CDR3 covers 16 residues.